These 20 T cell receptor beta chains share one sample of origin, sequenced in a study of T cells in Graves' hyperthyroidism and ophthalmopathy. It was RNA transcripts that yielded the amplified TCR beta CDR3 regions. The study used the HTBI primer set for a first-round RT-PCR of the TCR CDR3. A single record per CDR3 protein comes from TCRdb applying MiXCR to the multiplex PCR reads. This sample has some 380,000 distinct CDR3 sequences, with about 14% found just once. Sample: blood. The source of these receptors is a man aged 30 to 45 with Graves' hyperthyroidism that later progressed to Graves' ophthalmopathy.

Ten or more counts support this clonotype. The CDR3 here is CASTKLGGRVTGELFF. DNA of the CDR3: TGTGCCAGCACCAAACTGGGCGGCCGAGTCACCGGGGAGCTGTTTTTT. The V and J genes are TRBV12-3 or TRBV12-4 and TRBJ2-2; D is undetermined. Between the trimmed V and J ends, which lost 7 bases and 4 bases, there was a span of 19 bases. The CDR3 extends over 16 amino acids.

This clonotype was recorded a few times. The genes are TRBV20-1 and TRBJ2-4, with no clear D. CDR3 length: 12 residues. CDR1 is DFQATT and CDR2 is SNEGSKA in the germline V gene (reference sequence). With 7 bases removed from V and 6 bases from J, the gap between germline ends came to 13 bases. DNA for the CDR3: TGCAGTGTTGTCGGGTTCCCAAACATTCAGTACTTC. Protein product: CSVVGFPNIQYF.

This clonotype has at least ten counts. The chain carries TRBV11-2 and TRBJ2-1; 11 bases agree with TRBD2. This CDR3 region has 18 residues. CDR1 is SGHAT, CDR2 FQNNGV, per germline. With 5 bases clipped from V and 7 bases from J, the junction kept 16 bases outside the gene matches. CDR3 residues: CASSTPELAGASRNEQFF. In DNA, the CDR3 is TGTGCCAGCAGCACCCCGGAACTAGCGGGGGCCTCGCGGAATGAGCAGTTCTTC.

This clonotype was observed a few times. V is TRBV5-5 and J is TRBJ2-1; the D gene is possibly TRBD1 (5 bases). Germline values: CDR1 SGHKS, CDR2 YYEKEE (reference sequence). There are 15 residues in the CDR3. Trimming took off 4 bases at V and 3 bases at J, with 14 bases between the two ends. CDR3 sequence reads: CASSGEPRGYNEQFF. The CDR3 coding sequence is TGTGCCAGCAGCGGTGAACCTAGGGGCTACAATGAGCAGTTCTTC.

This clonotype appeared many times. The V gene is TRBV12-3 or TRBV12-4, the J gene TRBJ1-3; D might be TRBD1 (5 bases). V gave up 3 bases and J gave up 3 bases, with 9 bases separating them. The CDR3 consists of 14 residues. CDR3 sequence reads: CASSFGGFGNTIYF. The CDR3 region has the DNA TGTGCCAGCAGTTTCGGGGGATTTGGAAACACCATATATTTT.

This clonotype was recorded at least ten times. CDR3 nucleotide sequence: TGTGCCAGCAGCTTAGCGCGAAACAGGGTCGGACGGGGGTCACCCCTCCACTTT. Its translation: CASSLARNRVGRGSPLHF. The chain joins TRBV7-8 to TRBJ1-6, with D perhaps TRBD1 (6 bases). Trimming pared 0 bases from V and 10 bases from J, leaving 22 bases between. Per germline, CDR1 SGHVS and CDR2 FQNEAQ. The CDR3 consists of 18 residues.

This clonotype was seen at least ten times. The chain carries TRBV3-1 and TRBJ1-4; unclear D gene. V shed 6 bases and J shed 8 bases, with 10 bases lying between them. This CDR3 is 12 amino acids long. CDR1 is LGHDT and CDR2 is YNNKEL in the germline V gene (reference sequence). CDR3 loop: CASRASREKLFF. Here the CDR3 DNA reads TGTGCCAGCAGAGCTTCGAGGGAAAAACTGTTTTTT.

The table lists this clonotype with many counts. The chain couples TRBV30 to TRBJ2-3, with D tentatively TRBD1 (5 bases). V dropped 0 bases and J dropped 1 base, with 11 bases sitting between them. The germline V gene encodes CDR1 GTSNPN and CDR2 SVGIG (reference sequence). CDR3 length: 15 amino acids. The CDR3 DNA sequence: TGTGCCTGGAGTGTATGGCTCAGGGGCACAGATACGCAGTATTTT. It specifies CAWSVWLRGTDTQYF.

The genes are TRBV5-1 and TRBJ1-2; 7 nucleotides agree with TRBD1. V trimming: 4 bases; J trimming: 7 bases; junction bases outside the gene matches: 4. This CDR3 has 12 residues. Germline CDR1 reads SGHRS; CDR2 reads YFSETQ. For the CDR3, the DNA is TGCGCCAGCAGCCCGGGACAGTTTGGCTACACCTTC. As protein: CASSPGQFGYTF.

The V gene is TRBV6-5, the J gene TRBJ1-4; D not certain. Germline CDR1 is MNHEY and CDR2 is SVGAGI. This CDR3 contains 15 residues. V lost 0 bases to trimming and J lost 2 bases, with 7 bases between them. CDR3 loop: CASSYSIATNEKLFF. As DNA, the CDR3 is TGTGCCAGCAGTTACTCGATTGCCACTAATGAAAAACTGTTTTTT.

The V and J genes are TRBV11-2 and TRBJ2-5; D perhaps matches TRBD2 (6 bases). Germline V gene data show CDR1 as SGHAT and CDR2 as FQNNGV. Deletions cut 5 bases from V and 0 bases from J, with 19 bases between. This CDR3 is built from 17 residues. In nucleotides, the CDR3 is TGTGCCAGCAGCCCCGGGCCTTGGCGGGGAGACCAAGAGACCCAGTACTTC. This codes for CASSPGPWRGDQETQYF.

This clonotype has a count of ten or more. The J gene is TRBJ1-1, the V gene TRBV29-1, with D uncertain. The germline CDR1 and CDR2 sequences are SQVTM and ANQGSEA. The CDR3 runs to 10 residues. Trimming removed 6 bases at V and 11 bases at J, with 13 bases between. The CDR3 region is CSVEVGKAFF. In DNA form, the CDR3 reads TGCAGCGTCGAGGTGGGGAAGGCTTTCTTT.

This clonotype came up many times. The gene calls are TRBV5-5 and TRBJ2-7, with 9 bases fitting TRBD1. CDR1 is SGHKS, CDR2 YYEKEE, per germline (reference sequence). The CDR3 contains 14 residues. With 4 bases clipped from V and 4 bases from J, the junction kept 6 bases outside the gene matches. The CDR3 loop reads CASSHGTGRYEQYF. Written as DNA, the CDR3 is TGTGCCAGCAGCCACGGGACAGGGAGGTACGAGCAGTACTTC.

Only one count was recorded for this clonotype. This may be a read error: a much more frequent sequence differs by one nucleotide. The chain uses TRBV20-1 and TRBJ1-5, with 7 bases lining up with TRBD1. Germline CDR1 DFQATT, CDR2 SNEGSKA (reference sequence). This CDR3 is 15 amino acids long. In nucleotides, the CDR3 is TGCAGTGCTAGAGATCAGGGGACAGCGAATCAGCCCCACCATTTT. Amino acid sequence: CSARDQGTANQPHHF.

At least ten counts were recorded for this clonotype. The CDR3 region has the DNA TGTGCCAGCAGTTTATCGGGCGGGAACACTGAAGCTTTCTTT. Encoded protein: CASSLSGGNTEAFF. J is TRBJ1-1 and V is TRBV28; D uncertain. CDR1 and CDR2 from the germline V gene are MDHEN and SYDVKM. The CDR3 contains 14 residues. Trimming left V 1 base short and J 1 base short, with 7 bases between.

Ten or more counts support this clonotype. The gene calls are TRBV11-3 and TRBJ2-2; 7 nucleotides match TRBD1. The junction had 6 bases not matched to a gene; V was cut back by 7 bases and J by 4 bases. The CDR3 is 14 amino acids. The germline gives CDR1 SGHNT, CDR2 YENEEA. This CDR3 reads CASTRAGGTGELFF. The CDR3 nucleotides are TGTGCCAGCACGCGCGCAGGGGGCACCGGGGAGCTGTTTTTT.

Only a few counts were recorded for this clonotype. The CDR3 DNA reads TGTGCCAGCAGCGTGTCCGGCGGGGGCGGGGGCCTTCTTAATGAGCAGTTCTTC. Translated: CASSVSGGGGGLLNEQFF. This chain links TRBV9 with TRBJ2-1; weak D call: TRBD2 (7 bases). Germline lookup yields CDR1 SGDLS and CDR2 YYNGEE. With 2 bases removed from V and 7 bases from J, the gap between germline ends came to 25 bases. The CDR3 has 18 amino acids.

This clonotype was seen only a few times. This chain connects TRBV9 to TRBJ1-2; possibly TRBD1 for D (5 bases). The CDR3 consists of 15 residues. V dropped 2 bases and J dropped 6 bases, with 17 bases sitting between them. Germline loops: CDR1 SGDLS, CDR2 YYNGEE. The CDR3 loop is CASSVGGSPGDGYTF. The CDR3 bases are TGTGCCAGCAGCGTGGGGGGGTCCCCTGGGGATGGCTACACCTTC.

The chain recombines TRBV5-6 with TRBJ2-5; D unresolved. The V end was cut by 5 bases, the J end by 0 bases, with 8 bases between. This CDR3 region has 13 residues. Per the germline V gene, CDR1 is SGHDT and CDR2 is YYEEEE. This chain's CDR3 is CASRTRNQETQYF. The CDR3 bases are TGTGCCAGCAGAACCAGAAACCAAGAGACCCAGTACTTC.

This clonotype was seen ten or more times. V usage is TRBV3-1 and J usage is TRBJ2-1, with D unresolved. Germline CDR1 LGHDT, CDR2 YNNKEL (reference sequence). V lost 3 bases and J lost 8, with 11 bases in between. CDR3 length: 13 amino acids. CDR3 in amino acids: CASSQGMIDEQFF. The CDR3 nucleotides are TGTGCCAGCAGCCAGGGTATGATCGATGAGCAGTTCTTC.